The 30 T cell receptor beta chains below were found in one sample sequenced in a study of blood T cell repertoires in COVID-19 (dated by TCRdb to between 2020 and 2021). To prepare the library, the immunoSEQ multiplex PCR assay was applied. This is the immuneACCESS table as TCRdb keeps it, with only in-frame sequences that have V and J called. A part of the clones is gone; compared with another copy, unresolved V genes explain less than half, and the rest is unexplained. This sample lists 150,000 to 200,000 clones; roughly 80% were detected once. 5.2% of the sample is held by the ten biggest clonotypes. Sequenced: peripheral blood. The receptors come from a woman in her 30s with acute or convalescent COVID-19.

The chain is built from TRBV6-5 and TRBJ1-1; 7 positions agree with TRBD1. Germline V gene lookup returns CDR1 MNHEY and CDR2 SVGAGI. V was clipped by 6 bases and J by 1 base; unmatched bases: 5. The CDR3 is 14 amino acids. Here the CDR3 DNA reads TGTGCCAGCAGAAACAGGGGCCAGAACACTGAAGCTTTCTTT. Protein: CASRNRGQNTEAFF.

This chain uses TRBV7-9 with TRBJ2-1; 7 bases fit TRBD1. CDR1 and CDR2 (germline): SEHNR, FQNEAQ (reference sequence). Unmatched junction bases numbered 6, after V lost 6 bases and J lost 10 bases. This CDR3 comprises 12 residues. CDR3 in amino acids: CASSLQGKEQFF. CDR3 nucleotides: TGTGCCAGCAGTTTACAGGGGAAGGAGCAGTTCTTC.

The V call is TRBV5-5, the J call TRBJ1-2; 7 nucleotides line up with TRBD1. V shed 2 bases and J 0 bases; nucleotides not matched to a gene: 4. This CDR3 has 15 residues. CDR1 is SGHKS, CDR2 YYEKEE, per germline (reference sequence). The CDR3 sequence: CASSFGTEANYGYTF. The DNA for the CDR3 is TGTGCCAGCAGCTTTGGGACAGAAGCTAACTATGGCTACACCTTC.

The chain uses TRBV10-3 and TRBJ2-1; D may be TRBD1 (6 bases). This CDR3 spans 15 amino acids. Germline CDR1 is ENHRY and CDR2 is SYGVKD. V was clipped by 6 bases and J by 2 bases, with 14 bases between them. The CDR3, as DNA: TGTGCCATCAGGAAGGGGGTAATTACCTACAATGAGCAGTTCTTC. This sequence encodes CAIRKGVITYNEQFF.

The V call is TRBV4-2, the J call TRBJ1-2; 11 nucleotides agree with TRBD1. Germline CDR1 is LGHNA and CDR2 is YNFKEQ. CDR3 length: 17 amino acids. Trimming cost V 0 bases and J 4 bases; bases outside gene matches: 7. Here the CDR3 DNA reads TGTGCCAGCAGCCAAGAAGGGACAGGGGGAGGGGGCTATGGCTACACCTTC. It is translated as CASSQEGTGGGGYGYTF.

V gene TRBV19 combines with J gene TRBJ2-3; no clear D. Germline assignment: CDR1 LNHDA and CDR2 SQIVND (reference sequence). The CDR3 consists of 16 residues. Between the trimmed V and J ends, which lost 3 bases and 0 bases, there was a span of 13 bases. This CDR3 is CASSMRLPPSTDTQYF. The CDR3 DNA sequence: TGTGCCAGTAGTATGAGACTTCCCCCTAGCACAGATACGCAGTATTTT.

This rearrangement joins TRBV27 to TRBJ1-1; 7 bases line up with TRBD1. Germline assignment: CDR1 MNHEY and CDR2 SMNVEV (reference sequence). The trim removed 9 bases at V and 3 bases at J, leaving 7 bases unmatched. This CDR3 has 13 residues. CDR3 DNA sequence: TGTGCCAGTGGCGACAGGGCCTACACTGAAGCTTTCTTT. This codes for CASGDRAYTEAFF.

The chain is built from TRBV9 and TRBJ2-7; 10 nucleotides agree with TRBD1. The CDR3 runs to 18 residues. The germline CDR1 and CDR2 sequences are SGDLS and YYNGEE. The V segment lost 0 bases and the J segment 3 bases; nucleotides outside the gene matches: 12. In DNA form, the CDR3 reads TGTGCCAGCAGCGTAGCGACAGGGGGCGGTTCGATTTTCTACGAGCAGTACTTC. This gives the protein CASSVATGGGSIFYEQYF.

The rearrangement uses TRBV29-1 and TRBJ1-4; 10 positions match TRBD1. This CDR3 has 14 amino acids. With V trimmed by 7 bases and J by 4 bases, 6 bases remained unmatched. The germline V gene has CDR1 SQVTM and CDR2 ANQGSEA. For the CDR3, the DNA is TGCAGCGCCGGGACAGGGGCGGGTAATGAAAAACTGTTTTTT. It yields the protein CSAGTGAGNEKLFF. Supplemented by reference TRBV29-1 and TRBJ1-4, the full variable domain reads SAVISQKPSRDICQRGTSLTIQCQVDSQVTMMFWYRQQPGQSLTLIATANQGSEATYESGFVIDKFPISRPNLTFSTLTVSNMSPEDSSIYLCSAGTGAGNEKLFFGSGTQLSVL.

V is TRBV27 and J is TRBJ1-1, with D perhaps matching TRBD1 (6 bases). The ends were cut back, 1 base at V and 9 bases at J, with 15 bases in the middle. CDR1 is MNHEY and CDR2 is SMNVEV in the germline V gene (reference sequence). This CDR3 spans 14 amino acids. Here the CDR3 reads CASSLFQGRGKAFF. The CDR3 bases are TGTGCCAGCAGTTTATTTCAGGGGAGGGGAAAAGCTTTCTTT.

The V and J genes are TRBV6-5 and TRBJ1-4; D is possibly TRBD1 (6 bases). CDR3 length: 15 residues. Trimming shortened V by 6 bases and J by 5 bases, and 16 bases separated the two germline ends. CDR1 is MNHEY and CDR2 is SVGAGI in the germline V gene. As DNA, the CDR3 is TGTGCCAGCAGACTTCCATCCCAGGGGAATGAAAAACTGTTTTTT. This encodes CASRLPSQGNEKLFF.

The V and J genes are TRBV7-8 and TRBJ1-2; 7 bases map to TRBD1. Germline V gene data show CDR1 as SGHVS and CDR2 as FQNEAQ. The V and J ends lost 5 bases and 3 bases, in that order; junction bases with no gene match: 3. This CDR3 is 13 amino acids long. This CDR3 reads CASSATGHYGYTF. The CDR3 bases are TGTGCCAGCAGCGCGACAGGGCACTATGGCTACACCTTC.

This chain's CDR3 is CASSEASAPRTGPFF. DNA for the CDR3: TGTGCCAGCAGTGAAGCCTCGGCCCCTAGGACAGGGCCCTTTTTT. J is TRBJ1-4 and V is TRBV2; 8 bases agree with TRBD1. Unmatched junction bases numbered 14, after V lost 0 bases and J lost 17 bases. Germline V gene data show CDR1 as SNHLY and CDR2 as FYNNEI. The CDR3 has 15 amino acids.

The chain combines TRBV19 with TRBJ1-1; 9 bases match TRBD1. J lost 1 base, V lost 7 bases, and 10 bases had no gene match. The CDR3 has 16 residues. The V gene's germline CDR1 is LNHDA and CDR2 SQIVND (reference sequence). DNA for the CDR3: TGTGCCAGTATAATCCAGGGACAGGGAAGGAACACTGAAGCTTTCTTT. Protein product: CASIIQGQGRNTEAFF. Variable domain in full (rest from reference TRBV19 and TRBJ1-1): DGGITQSPKYLFRKEGQNVTLSCEQNLNHDAMYWYRQDPGQGLRLIYYSQIVNDFQKGDIAEGYSVSREKKESFPLTVTSAQKNPTAFYLCASIIQGQGRNTEAFFGQGTRLTVV.

This sequence joins TRBV6-2 or TRBV6-3 and TRBJ2-7, with TRBD1 as a possible D gene (6 bases). This CDR3 comprises 13 residues. Between the trimmed V and J ends, which lost 4 bases and 3 bases, there was a span of 10 bases. Germline-derived CDR1 and CDR2 are MNHEY and SVGEGT. As DNA, the CDR3 is TGTGCCAGCAGTTCCATCAGGGGCTACGAGCAGTACTTC. This gives the protein CASSSIRGYEQYF.

This clone appeared a few times. The same CDR3 arises from other DNA sequences in this sample as well. This chain uses TRBV29-1 with TRBJ2-7, with 8 bases identical to TRBD1. This CDR3 has 13 residues. CDR1 and CDR2 (germline): SQVTM, ANQGSEA. The trim removed 6 bases at V and 0 bases at J, leaving 4 bases unmatched. CDR3 nucleotide sequence: TGCAGCGTGGAGGGACAGGCCTCCTACGAGCAGTACTTC. This translates into CSVEGQASYEQYF.

The V gene is TRBV9, the J gene TRBJ1-2; the D gene is possibly TRBD1 (5 bases). Germline values: CDR1 SGDLS, CDR2 YYNGEE. V lost 3 bases, J lost 8 bases, and 17 bases lay in between. This CDR3 spans 14 amino acids. CDR3 DNA sequence: TGTGCCAGCAGCGCCGAGGGTCGGGGGAGCGGCTACACCTTC. Translation: CASSAEGRGSGYTF.

The chain has TRBV19 and TRBJ2-3; 13 positions agree with TRBD2. Trimming at V came to 7 bases and at J to 7 bases, leaving 8 bases not matched to a gene. This CDR3 region has 15 residues. Germline CDR1 and CDR2: LNHDA and SQIVND (reference sequence). CDR3 residues: CASTSGTSGTNTQYF. The CDR3, as DNA: TGTGCCAGTACCTCCGGGACTAGCGGGACAAATACGCAGTATTTT.

The genes are TRBV28 and TRBJ2-7; D unclear. CDR3 length: 11 residues. Germline values: CDR1 MDHEN, CDR2 SYDVKM. With 5 bases removed from V and 2 bases from J, the gap between germline ends came to 4 bases. CDR3 sequence reads: CASSRAYEQYF. The CDR3 nucleotides read TGTGCCAGCAGTCGCGCCTACGAGCAGTACTTC. The full variable domain, completed using reference TRBV28 and TRBJ2-7, is DVKVTQSSRYLVKRTGEKVFLECVQDMDHENMFWYRQDPGLGLRLIYFSYDVKMKEKGDIPEGYSVSREKKERFSLILESASTNQTSMYLCASSRAYEQYFGPGTRLTVT.

V is TRBV30 and J is TRBJ1-6, with 9 bases fitting TRBD1. Trimming cost V 6 bases and J 12 bases; bases outside gene matches: 15. Per germline, CDR1 GTSNPN and CDR2 SVGIG (reference sequence). CDR3 length equals 15 residues. The CDR3 reads CACQAQGAGLRPLHF. The DNA for the CDR3 is TGTGCCTGCCAAGCACAGGGGGCCGGGTTGAGACCCCTCCACTTT.

The chain has TRBV7-8 and TRBJ2-7; D is perhaps TRBD2 (6 bases). Trimming shortened V by 0 bases and J by 6 bases, and 15 bases separated the two germline ends. This CDR3 is 15 amino acids long. Germline V gives CDR1 SGHVS, CDR2 FQNEAQ. The CDR3 coding sequence is TGTGCCAGCAGCTTAGCCACGGGAGTGGGGCTCGAGCAGTACTTC. Its translation is CASSLATGVGLEQYF. The whole variable domain, filled in from reference TRBV7-8 and TRBJ2-7, reads GAGVSQSPRYKVAKRGQDVALRCDPISGHVSLFWYQQALGQGPEFLTYFQNEAQLDKSGLPSDRFFAERPEGSVSTLKIQRTQQEDSAVYLCASSLATGVGLEQYFGPGTRLTVT.

V usage is TRBV19 and J usage is TRBJ1-5; weak D call: TRBD1 (5 bases). Germline CDR1 and CDR2: LNHDA and SQIVND (reference sequence). CDR3 size: 13 residues. Trimming stripped 5 bases from V and 6 bases from J, with 11 bases between. The DNA for the CDR3 is TGTGCCAGTAGTGCCCAGGGTCTTCAGCCCCAGCATTTT. This encodes CASSAQGLQPQHF.

The chain uses TRBV7-2 and TRBJ1-2; D gene unclear. V was pared by 5 bases and J by 3 bases, with 13 bases between. Germline loops: CDR1 SGHTA, CDR2 FQGNSA. The CDR3 runs 14 residues. The CDR3 protein is CASSPGTTDYGYTF. CDR3 sequence (DNA): TGTGCCAGCAGCCCCGGAACTACGGACTATGGCTACACCTTC.

V usage is TRBV5-1 and J usage is TRBJ2-7; tentatively, D is TRBD2 (6 bases). The length of the CDR3 is 16 residues. CDR1 is SGHRS, CDR2 YFSETQ, per germline. Trimming left V 1 base short and J 2 bases short, with 16 bases between. The CDR3 loop reads CASSLLAGPGAYEQYF. The CDR3 DNA is TGCGCCAGCAGCTTGCTCGCTGGGCCGGGGGCCTACGAGCAGTACTTC. Using reference TRBV5-1 and TRBJ2-7 for the parts outside the CDR3, the full variable domain is KAGVTQTPRYLIKTRGQQVTLSCSPISGHRSVSWYQQTPGQGLQFLFEYFSETQRNKGNFPGRFSGRQFSNSRSEMNVSTLELGDSALYLCASSLLAGPGAYEQYFGPGTRLTVT.

This chain connects TRBV7-2 to TRBJ1-4; possibly TRBD1 for D (6 bases). Germline loops: CDR1 SGHTA, CDR2 FQGNSA. Trimming cost V 4 bases and J 4 bases, with 13 bases left between them. The CDR3 has 15 residues. The CDR3 DNA is TGTGCCAGCAGCTCATCGACAGGTAGTAATGAAAAACTGTTTTTT. It specifies CASSSSTGSNEKLFF.

As for this clone: A read error may account for a junction end that differs from germline. V is TRBV4-2 and J is TRBJ1-5, with D maybe TRBD1 (6 bases). The CDR3 extends over 15 amino acids. Germline V CDR1 and CDR2: LGHNA, YNFKEQ. CDR3 sequence: CASSQARGGNQSQHF. CDR3 sequence (DNA): TGTGCCAGCAGCCAAGCTCGGGGGGGCAATCAGTCCCAGCATTTT.

The chain recombines TRBV3-1 (or the pseudogene TRBV3-2) with TRBJ2-1; tentatively, D is TRBD1 (6 bases). The CDR3 totals 15 residues. Germline CDR1 LGHDT, CDR2 YNNKEL (reference sequence). The V end lost 2 bases, the J end lost 0 bases, and 8 bases lay between the germline ends. The CDR3 region is CASSQLTGSYNEQFF. CDR3 nucleotides: TGTGCCAGCAGCCAATTGACAGGCTCCTACAATGAGCAGTTCTTC.

The chain carries TRBV5-5 and TRBJ1-6, with D maybe TRBD1 (5 bases). Trimming cost V 0 bases and J 2 bases, with 9 bases left between them. There are 16 residues in the CDR3. From germline, CDR1 is SGHKS and CDR2 YYEKEE (reference sequence). The CDR3, as DNA: TGTGCCAGCAGCTTGGATGTGGGGCCCTATAATTCACCCCTCCACTTT. This codes for CASSLDVGPYNSPLHF.

The J gene is TRBJ2-1, the V gene TRBV7-2; 9 bases align to TRBD2. This CDR3 region has 16 residues. The germline gives CDR1 SGHTA, CDR2 FQGNSA. The trim removed 4 bases at V and 6 bases at J, leaving 10 bases unmatched. The CDR3 DNA reads as TGTGCCAGCAGCTATCAAAGCGGGGGGAAAAGCAATGAGCAGTTCTTC. Protein product: CASSYQSGGKSNEQFF. The full variable domain, in which reference TRBV7-2 and TRBJ2-1 provide the parts outside the CDR3, is GAGVSQSPSNKVTEKGKDVELRCDPISGHTALYWYRQSLGQGLEFLIYFQGNSAPDKSGLPSDRFSAERTGGSVSTLTIQRTQQEDSAVYLCASSYQSGGKSNEQFFGPGTRLTVL.

CDR3 sequence (DNA): TGTGCCAGCGGCGTGACAGGGGGCTACGAGCAGTACTTC. Translation gives CASGVTGGYEQYF. This chain links TRBV6-5 with TRBJ2-7, with 9 bases that match TRBD1. This CDR3 contains 13 residues. Germline V CDR1 and CDR2: MNHEY, SVGAGI. V was pared by 8 bases and J by 3 bases, with 5 bases of the junction left unmatched.